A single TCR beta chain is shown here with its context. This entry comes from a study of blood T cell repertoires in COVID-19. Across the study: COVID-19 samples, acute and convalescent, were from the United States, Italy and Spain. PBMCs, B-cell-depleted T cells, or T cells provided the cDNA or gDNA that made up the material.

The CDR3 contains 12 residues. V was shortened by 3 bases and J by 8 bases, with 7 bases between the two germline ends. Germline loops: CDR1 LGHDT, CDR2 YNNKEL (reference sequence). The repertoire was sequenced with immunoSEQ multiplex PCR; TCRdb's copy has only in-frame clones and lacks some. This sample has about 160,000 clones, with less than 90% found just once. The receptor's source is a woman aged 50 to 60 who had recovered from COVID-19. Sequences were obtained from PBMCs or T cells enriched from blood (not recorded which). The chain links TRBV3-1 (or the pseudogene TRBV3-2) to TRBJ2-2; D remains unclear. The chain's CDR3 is CASSQGQGELFF. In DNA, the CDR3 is TGTGCCAGCAGCCAGGGCCAAGGGGAGCTGTTTTTT.